In this sample, the clone carrying this T cell receptor beta chain turned up many times. The antigen is undetermined. Time point indicated: persistent/refractory GD, antithyroid drugs over 5 years with positive TRAb. Isolated PBMC RNA provided the starting material for the TCR library. The CDR3 extends over 15 amino acids. The germline CDR1 and CDR2 sequences are ENHRY and SYGVKD. Between the trimmed V and J ends, which lost 0 bases and 2 bases, there was a span of 11 bases. Libraries of TCR beta came from iRepertoire HTBI primers plus Arm-PCR of CDR3 regions. In TCRdb, the multiplex PCR reads were re-called with MiXCR into one record per CDR3 protein. The table shows roughly 500,000 distinct CDR3 sequences, with around a fifth occurring only once. These data belong to a study of regulatory T cells in long-lasting Graves disease. Findings and caveats of the study: Blood alone, not thyroid tissue, was studied.

This TCR derives from a female donor with Graves disease. Sample: peripheral blood mononuclear cells (PBMCs), taken when the disease was refractory, from a patient treated with antithyroid drugs. This chain uses TRBV10-3 with TRBJ2-7, with a tentative D call TRBD2 (5 bases). The CDR3 DNA follows: TGTGCCATCAGTGAGTCGGGGAGTGTTCCCTACGAGCAGTACTTC. Its protein product is CAISESGSVPYEQYF.